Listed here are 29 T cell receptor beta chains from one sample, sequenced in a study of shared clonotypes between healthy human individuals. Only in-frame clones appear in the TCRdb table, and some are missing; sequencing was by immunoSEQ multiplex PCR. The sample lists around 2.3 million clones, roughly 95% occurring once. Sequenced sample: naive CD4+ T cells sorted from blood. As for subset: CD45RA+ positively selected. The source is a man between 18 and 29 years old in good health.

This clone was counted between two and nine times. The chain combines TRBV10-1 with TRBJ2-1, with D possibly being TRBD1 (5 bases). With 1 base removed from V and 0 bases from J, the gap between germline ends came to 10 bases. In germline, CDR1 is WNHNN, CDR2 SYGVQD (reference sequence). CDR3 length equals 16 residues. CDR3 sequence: CASSEYGALSYNEQFF. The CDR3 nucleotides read TGCGCCAGCAGTGAGTATGGGGCGCTCTCCTACAATGAGCAGTTCTTC.

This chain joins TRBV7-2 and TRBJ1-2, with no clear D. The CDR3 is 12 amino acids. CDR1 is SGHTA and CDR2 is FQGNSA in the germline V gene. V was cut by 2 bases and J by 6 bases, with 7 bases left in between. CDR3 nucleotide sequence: TGTGCCAGCAGCTTATACTGGGATGGCTACACCTTC. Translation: CASSLYWDGYTF.

The CDR3 loop reads CASSFGATRTDTQYF. CDR3 bases: TGCGCCAGCAGCTTTGGGGCTACTCGCACAGATACGCAGTATTTT. The chain employs TRBV5-1 and TRBJ2-3; a possible D gene is TRBD1 (5 bases). The germline V gene has CDR1 SGHRS and CDR2 YFSETQ. The CDR3 is 15 residues long. The V and J ends lost 2 bases and 1 base respectively, with 11 bases between them.

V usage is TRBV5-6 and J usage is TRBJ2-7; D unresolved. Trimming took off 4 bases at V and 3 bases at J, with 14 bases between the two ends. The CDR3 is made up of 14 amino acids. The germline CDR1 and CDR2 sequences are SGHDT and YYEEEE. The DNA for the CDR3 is TGTGCCAGCAGCATTAATGGACCGAACTACGAGCAGTACTTC. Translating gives CASSINGPNYEQYF.

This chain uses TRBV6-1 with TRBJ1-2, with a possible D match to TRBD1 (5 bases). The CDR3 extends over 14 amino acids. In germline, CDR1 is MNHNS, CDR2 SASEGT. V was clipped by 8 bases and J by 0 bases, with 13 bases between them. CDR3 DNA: TGTGCCAGCTCCGCGACGGACACTAACTATGGCTACACCTTC. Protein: CASSATDTNYGYTF.

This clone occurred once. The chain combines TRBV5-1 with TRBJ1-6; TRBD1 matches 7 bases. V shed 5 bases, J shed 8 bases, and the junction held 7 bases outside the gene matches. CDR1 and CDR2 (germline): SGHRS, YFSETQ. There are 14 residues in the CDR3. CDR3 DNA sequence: TGCGCCAGCAGACCGGGACAGAATTATTCACCCCTCCACTTT. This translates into CASRPGQNYSPLHF.

For the CDR3, the DNA is TGTGCCAGCAGCTTAGATCGATCCGGTGGCTACACCTTC. It encodes CASSLDRSGGYTF. The chain has TRBV7-2 and TRBJ1-2; D uncertain. The CDR3 is made up of 13 amino acids. The germline gives CDR1 SGHTA, CDR2 FQGNSA. V was pared by 1 base and J by 7 bases, with 10 bases between. The whole variable domain, remainder taken from reference TRBV7-2 and TRBJ1-2, is GAGVSQSPSNKVTEKGKDVELRCDPISGHTALYWYRQSLGQGLEFLIYFQGNSAPDKSGLPSDRFSAERTGGSVSTLTIQRTQQEDSAVYLCASSLDRSGGYTFGSGTRLTVV.

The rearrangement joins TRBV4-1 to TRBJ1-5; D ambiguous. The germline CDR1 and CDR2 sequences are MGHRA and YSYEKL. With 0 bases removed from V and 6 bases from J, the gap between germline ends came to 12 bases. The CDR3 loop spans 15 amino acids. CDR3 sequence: CASSQDPAGTQPQHF. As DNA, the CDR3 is TGCGCCAGCAGCCAAGATCCGGCGGGCACTCAGCCCCAGCATTTT.

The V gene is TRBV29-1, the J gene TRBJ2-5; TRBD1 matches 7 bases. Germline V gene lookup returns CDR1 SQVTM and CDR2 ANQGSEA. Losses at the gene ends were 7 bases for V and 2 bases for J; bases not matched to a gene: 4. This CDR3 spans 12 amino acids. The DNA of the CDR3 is TGCAGCGACAGGGACAGTCAAGAGACCCAGTACTTC. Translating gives CSDRDSQETQYF.

The CDR3 DNA sequence: TGTGCCAGCACCTCTTCCGGGGAGATTTATAATTCACCCCTCCACTTT. This encodes CASTSSGEIYNSPLHF. This sequence joins TRBV5-6 and TRBJ1-6; D remains unclear. The CDR3 covers 16 residues. V shed 6 bases and J shed 4 bases, with 17 bases lying between them. Germline CDR1 SGHDT, CDR2 YYEEEE.

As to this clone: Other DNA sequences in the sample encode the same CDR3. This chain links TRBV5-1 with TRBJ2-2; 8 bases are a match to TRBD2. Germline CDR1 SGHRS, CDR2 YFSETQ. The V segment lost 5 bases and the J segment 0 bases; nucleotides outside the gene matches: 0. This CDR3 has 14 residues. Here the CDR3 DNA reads TGCGCCAGCAGACTAGCGGCGAACACCGGGGAGCTGTTTTTT. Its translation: CASRLAANTGELFF.

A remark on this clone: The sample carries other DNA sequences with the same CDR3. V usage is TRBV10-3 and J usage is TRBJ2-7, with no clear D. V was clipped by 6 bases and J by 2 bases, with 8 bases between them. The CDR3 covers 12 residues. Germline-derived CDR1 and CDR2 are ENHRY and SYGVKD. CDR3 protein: CAISPDPYEQYF. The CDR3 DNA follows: TGTGCCATCAGCCCGGACCCCTACGAGCAGTACTTC.

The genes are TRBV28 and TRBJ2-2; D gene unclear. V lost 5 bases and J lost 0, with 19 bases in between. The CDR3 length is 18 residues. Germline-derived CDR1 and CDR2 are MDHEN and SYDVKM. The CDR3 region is CASSTGSAKAANTGELFF. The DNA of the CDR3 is TGTGCCAGCAGTACGGGCTCAGCAAAAGCTGCGAACACCGGGGAGCTGTTTTTT.

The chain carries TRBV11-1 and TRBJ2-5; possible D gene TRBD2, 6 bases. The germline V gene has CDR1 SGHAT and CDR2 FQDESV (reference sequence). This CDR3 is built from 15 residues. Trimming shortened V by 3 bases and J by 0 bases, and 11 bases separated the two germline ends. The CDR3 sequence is CASSLGRGYQETQYF. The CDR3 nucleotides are TGTGCCAGCAGCTTGGGTCGGGGGTACCAAGAGACCCAGTACTTC.

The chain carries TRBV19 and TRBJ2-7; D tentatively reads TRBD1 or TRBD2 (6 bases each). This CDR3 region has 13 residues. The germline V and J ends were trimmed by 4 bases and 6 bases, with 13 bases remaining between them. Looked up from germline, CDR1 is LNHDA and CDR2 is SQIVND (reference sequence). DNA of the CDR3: TGTGCCAGTAGTAACCTCGGGGGCGGCGAGCAGTACTTC. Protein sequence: CASSNLGGGEQYF.

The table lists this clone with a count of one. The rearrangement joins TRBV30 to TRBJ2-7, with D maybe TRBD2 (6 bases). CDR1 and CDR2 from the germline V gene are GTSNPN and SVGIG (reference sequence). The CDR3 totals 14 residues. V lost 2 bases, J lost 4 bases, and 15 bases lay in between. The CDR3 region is CAWSSGGKRYEQYF. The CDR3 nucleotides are TGTGCCTGGAGTAGTGGAGGGAAACGGTACGAGCAGTACTTC.

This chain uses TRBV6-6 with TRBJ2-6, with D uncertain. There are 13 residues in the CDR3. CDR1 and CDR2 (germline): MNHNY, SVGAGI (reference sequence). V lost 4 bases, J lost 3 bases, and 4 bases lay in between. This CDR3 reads CASSSLGANVLTF. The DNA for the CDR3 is TGTGCCAGCAGTTCGCTTGGGGCCAACGTCCTGACTTTC.

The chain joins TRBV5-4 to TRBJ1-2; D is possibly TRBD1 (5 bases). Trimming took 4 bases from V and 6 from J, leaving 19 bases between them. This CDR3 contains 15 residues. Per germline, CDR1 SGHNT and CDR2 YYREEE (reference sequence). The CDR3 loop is CASSKKGELGDGYTF. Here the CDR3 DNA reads TGTGCCAGCAGCAAGAAAGGGGAGCTAGGGGATGGCTACACCTTC.

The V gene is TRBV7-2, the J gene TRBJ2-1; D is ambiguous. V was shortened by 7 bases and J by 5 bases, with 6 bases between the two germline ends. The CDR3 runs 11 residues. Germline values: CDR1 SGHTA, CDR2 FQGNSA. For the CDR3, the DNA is TGTGCCAGCACTTCGAACAATGAGCAGTTCTTC. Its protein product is CASTSNNEQFF.

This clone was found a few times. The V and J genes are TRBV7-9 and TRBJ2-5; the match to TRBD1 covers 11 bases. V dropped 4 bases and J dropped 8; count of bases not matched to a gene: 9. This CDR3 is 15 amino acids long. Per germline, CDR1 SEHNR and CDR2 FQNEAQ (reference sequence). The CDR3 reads CASSYGQGAIETQYF. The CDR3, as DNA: TGTGCCAGCAGCTACGGACAGGGGGCGATCGAAACCCAGTACTTC.

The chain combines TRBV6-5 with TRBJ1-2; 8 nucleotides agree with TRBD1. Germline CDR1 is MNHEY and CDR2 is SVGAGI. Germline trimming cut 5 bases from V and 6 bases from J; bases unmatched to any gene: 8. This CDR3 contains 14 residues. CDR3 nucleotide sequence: TGTGCCAGCAGTAGGGGCTCAGGGGGCCATGGCTACACCTTC. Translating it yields CASSRGSGGHGYTF.

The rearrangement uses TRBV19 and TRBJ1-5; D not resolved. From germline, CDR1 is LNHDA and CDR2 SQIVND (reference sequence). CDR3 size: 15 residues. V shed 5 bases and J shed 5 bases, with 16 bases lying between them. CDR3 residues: CASSYYPGVDQPQHF. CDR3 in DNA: TGTGCCAGTAGTTACTACCCAGGAGTCGATCAGCCCCAGCATTTT.

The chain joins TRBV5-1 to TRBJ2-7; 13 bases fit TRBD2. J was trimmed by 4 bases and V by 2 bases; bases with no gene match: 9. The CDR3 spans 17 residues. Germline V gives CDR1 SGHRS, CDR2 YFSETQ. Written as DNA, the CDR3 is TGCGCCAGCAGCTTTGGGCCAACTAGCGGGAGGGGGTACGAGCAGTACTTC. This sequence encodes CASSFGPTSGRGYEQYF.

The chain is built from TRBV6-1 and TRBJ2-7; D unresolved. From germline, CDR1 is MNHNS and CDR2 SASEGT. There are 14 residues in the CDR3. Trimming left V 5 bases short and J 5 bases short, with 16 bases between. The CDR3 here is CASSTRPDGDEQYF. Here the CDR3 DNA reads TGTGCCAGCAGTACGCGACCAGATGGGGACGAGCAGTACTTC.

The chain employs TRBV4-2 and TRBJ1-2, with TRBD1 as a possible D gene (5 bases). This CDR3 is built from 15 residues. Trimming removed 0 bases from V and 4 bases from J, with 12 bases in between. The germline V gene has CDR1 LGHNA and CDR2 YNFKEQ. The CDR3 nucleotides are TGTGCCAGCAGCCAAGATGGCGGGGCCTCCTATGGCTACACCTTC. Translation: CASSQDGGASYGYTF.

DNA of the CDR3: TGCAGTGCTACTGAGAAGGATACGCAGTATTTT. It encodes CSATEKDTQYF. The gene calls are TRBV20-1 and TRBJ2-3, with D unresolved. CDR1 and CDR2 from the germline V gene are DFQATT and SNEGSKA (reference sequence). The CDR3 is 11 amino acids. Trimming shortened V by 4 bases and J by 6 bases, and 8 bases separated the two germline ends.

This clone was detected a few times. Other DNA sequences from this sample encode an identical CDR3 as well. CDR3 bases: TGTGCCTGGAGTGTCCCATTGGGCACTGAAGCTTTCTTT. It translates to CAWSVPLGTEAFF. The chain has TRBV30 and TRBJ1-1; D remains unclear. This CDR3 has 13 amino acids. Trimming removed 0 bases at V and 4 bases at J, with 9 bases between. Germline CDR1 is GTSNPN and CDR2 is SVGIG (reference sequence).

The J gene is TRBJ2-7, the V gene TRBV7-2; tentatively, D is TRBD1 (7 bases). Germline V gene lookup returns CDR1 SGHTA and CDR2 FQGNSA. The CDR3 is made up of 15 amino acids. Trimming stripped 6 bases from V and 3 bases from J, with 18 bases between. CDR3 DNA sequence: TGTGCCAGCAGGGGGGGACAGTACGTGTTCTACGAGCAGTACTTC. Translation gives CASRGGQYVFYEQYF.

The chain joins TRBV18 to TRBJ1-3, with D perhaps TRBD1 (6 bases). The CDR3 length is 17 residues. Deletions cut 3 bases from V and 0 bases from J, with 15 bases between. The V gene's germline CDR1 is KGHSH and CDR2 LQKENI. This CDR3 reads CASSPVGGRISGNTIYF. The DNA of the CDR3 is TGTGCCAGCTCACCCGTAGGGGGAAGGATCTCTGGAAACACCATATATTTT.